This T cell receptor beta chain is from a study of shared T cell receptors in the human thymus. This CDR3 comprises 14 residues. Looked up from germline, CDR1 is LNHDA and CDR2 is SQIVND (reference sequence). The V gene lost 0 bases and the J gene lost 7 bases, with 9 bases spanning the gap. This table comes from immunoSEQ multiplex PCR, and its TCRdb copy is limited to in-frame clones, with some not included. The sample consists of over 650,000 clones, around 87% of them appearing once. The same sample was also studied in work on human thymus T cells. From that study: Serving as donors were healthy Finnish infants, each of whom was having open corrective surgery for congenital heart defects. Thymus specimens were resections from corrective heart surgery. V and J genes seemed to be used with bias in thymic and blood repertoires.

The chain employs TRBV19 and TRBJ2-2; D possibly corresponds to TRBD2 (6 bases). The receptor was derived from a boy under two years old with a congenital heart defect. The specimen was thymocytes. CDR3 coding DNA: TGTGCCAGTAGTATAGATCGGGGGAGCGGGGAGCTGTTTTTT. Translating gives CASSIDRGSGELFF.